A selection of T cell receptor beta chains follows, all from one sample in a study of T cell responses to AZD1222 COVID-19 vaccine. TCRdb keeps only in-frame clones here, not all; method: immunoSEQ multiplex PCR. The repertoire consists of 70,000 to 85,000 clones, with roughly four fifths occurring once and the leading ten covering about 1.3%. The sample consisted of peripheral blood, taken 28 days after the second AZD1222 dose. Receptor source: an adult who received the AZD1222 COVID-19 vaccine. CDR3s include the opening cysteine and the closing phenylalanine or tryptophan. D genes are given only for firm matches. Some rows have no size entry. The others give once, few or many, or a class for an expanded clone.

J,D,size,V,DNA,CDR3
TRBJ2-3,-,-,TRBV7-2,TGTGCCAGCAGCTTAGTACCCACCCCAGATACGCAGTATTTT,CASSLVPTPDTQYF
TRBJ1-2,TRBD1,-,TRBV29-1,TGCAGCGTTGAAGTCGGGCAGGGGGCGGGAGGCTACACCTTC,CSVEVGQGAGGYTF
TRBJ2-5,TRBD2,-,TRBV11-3,TGTGCCAGCAGCAAGGGACTAGCGGGAGTTGAAGAGACCCAGTACTTC,CASSKGLAGVEETQYF
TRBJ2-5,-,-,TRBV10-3,TGTGCCATCAGTGAGGGGGTACTCCAAGAGACCCAGTACTTC,CAISEGVLQETQYF
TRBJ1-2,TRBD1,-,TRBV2,TGTGCCAGCAGATTTCCGGGACAGGGGGCAAGGGGCTACACCTTC,CASRFPGQGARGYTF
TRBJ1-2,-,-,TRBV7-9,TGTGCCAGCGCCCCGGGCGATAACTATGGCTACACCTTC,CASAPGDNYGYTF
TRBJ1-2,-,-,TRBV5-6,TGTGCCAGCAGCTCCCCCCTCTATGGCTACACCTTC,CASSSPLYGYTF
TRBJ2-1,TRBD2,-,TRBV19,TGTGCCAGTATGCCTTCCGGGACTAGCCTTTTAAAGGGCTTTGATGAGCAGTTCTTC,CASMPSGTSLLKGFDEQFF
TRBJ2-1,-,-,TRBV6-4,TGTGCCAGCAGTGACACTCAATTCCCATTGGCCACCGGGCAGTTCTTC,CASSDTQFPLATGQFF
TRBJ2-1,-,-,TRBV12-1,TGTGCCAGCAGCTCCCGACAGGGGGGATCGTGTGAGCAGTTCTTC,CASSSRQGGSCEQFF
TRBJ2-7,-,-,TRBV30,TGTGCCTGGAGTACGACCGGGACGGTCTACGAGCAGTACTTC,CAWSTTGTVYEQYF
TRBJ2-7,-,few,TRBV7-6,TGTGCCAGCAGCTTAGCTCCAGGTAGCTCCTACGAGCAGTACTTC,CASSLAPGSSYEQYF
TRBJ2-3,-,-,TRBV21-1,TGTGCCAGCAGCGGGGGAGCGAGCACAGATACGCAGTATTTT,CASSGGASTDTQYF
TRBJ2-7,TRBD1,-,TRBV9,TGTGCCAGCAGCGTAGGGGGACAGGGGTCCTACGAGCAGTACTTC,CASSVGGQGSYEQYF
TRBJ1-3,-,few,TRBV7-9,TGTGCCAGCAGCTTAGGGGATGGAAACACCATATATTTT,CASSLGDGNTIYF
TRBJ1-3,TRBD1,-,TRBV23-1,TGCGCCAGCCTGACTCCGGGACAGGAGGAAGGCTCTGGAAACACCATATATTTT,CASLTPGQEEGSGNTIYF
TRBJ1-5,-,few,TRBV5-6,TGTGCCAGCAGCCTACCTGGGTACAATCAGCCCCAGCATTTT,CASSLPGYNQPQHF
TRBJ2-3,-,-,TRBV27,TGTGCCAGCAGTTTACTCAAGGGTATTGGCACAGATACGCAGTATTTT,CASSLLKGIGTDTQYF
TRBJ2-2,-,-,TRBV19,TGTGCCAGTAGTCTCCAGTCGAACACCGGGGAGCTGTTTTTT,CASSLQSNTGELFF
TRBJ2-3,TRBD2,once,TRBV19,TGTGCCAGTAGTAGACCTAGCGGGGCGGTAGATACGCAGTATTTT,CASSRPSGAVDTQYF
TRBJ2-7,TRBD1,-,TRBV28,TGTGCCAGCACCACTAGACAGGGGAGGTTTGGCCACGAGCAGTACTTC,CASTTRQGRFGHEQYF
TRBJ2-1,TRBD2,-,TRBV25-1,TGTGCCAGCAGTGACCAAGCGGGAAGGTATGAGCAGTTCTTC,CASSDQAGRYEQFF
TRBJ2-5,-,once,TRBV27,TGTGCCAGCAGTTTAGGGATCCGAGAGACCCAGTACTTC,CASSLGIRETQYF
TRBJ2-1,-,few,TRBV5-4,TGTGCCAGCAGCTTGCGGGAGTTGTCCAATGAGCAGTTCTTC,CASSLRELSNEQFF
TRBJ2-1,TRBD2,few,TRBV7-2,TGTGCCAGCAGCTTCGCGCTCGGAGCGGGAGGGAATGAGCAGTTCTTC,CASSFALGAGGNEQFF
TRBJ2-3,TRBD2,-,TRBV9,TGTGCCAGCAGCGTAGACGGGAGGGGGAGCACAGATACGCAGTATTTT,CASSVDGRGSTDTQYF
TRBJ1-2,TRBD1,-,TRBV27,TGTGCCAGCAGTTTACAACAGGGGGCACACTATGGCTACACCTTC,CASSLQQGAHYGYTF
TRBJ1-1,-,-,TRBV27,TGTGCCAGCAGCTGGGGGTTAGGGAACACTGAAGCTTTCTTT,CASSWGLGNTEAFF
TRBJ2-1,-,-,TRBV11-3,TGTGCCAGCAGCTTAGATCAGGAGACTAGGAGTTGGGATGAGCAGTTCTTC,CASSLDQETRSWDEQFF
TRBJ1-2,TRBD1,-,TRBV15,TGTGCCACCAGCAGAGCTGACAGGGGCTATGGCTACACCTTC,CATSRADRGYGYTF
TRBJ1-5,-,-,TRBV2,TGTGCCAGCAGTGAAGCGGGGTTCAATCAGCCCCAGCATTTT,CASSEAGFNQPQHF
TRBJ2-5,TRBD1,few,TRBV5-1,TGCGCCAGCAGCCCCGGACAGGGGGGGAACCAAGAGACCCAGTACTTC,CASSPGQGGNQETQYF
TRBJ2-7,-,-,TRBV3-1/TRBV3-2,TGTGCCAGCAGTCCCTTCGTGGGGAGTGTCCACGAGCAGTACTTC,CASSPFVGSVHEQYF
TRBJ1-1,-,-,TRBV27,TGTGCCAGCAGTTTGTATAGGGAGATTGGCACTGAAGCTTTCTTT,CASSLYREIGTEAFF
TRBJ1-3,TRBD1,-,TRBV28,TGTGCCAGCGAGAAAGCACAGGGGGCGAGGGGAAACACCATATATTTT,CASEKAQGARGNTIYF
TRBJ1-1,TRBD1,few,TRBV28,TGTGCCAGCAGTCCAAGGGGGCCTCGGACTGAAGCTTTCTTT,CASSPRGPRTEAFF